This TCR beta chain was identified in a study of early T cells in non-severe SARS-CoV-2 infection. As for the study in general: Sequencing targeted bulk RNA from unsorted whole blood, leaving chains unpaired.

Worth noting for this clonotype: One end of the junction varies from germline; a read error may be responsible.

TCRdb called the 5' RACE reads again in MiXCR, with one record for every CDR3 protein. Altogether 70,000 or so distinct CDR3 sequences are present, around 13% being singletons, with the ten largest covering about 14%. The CDR3 loop spans 15 amino acids. Germline loops: CDR1 SGHTA, CDR2 FQGNSA. The sequencing input was whole blood. This receptor was obtained from an adult who was a healthcare worker with PCR-confirmed SARS-CoV-2 infection or an uninfected control (not recorded which). The rearrangement links TRBV7-2 to TRBJ2-7; D gene unclear. The CDR3 region has the DNA TGTGCCAGCAGCTTAGTAGGTCAAAGCTCCTACGTGCAGTACTTC. Amino acids: CASSLVGQSSYVQYF.